This record looks at one T cell receptor (beta chain) sequence and its context. Its antigen is unknown. Per-base quality was not reported, and no clone a single base away is much larger than it. To sequence the TCRbeta CDR3 region, genomic DNA was isolated from the sorted cells. The immunoSEQ Assay was used to sequence the TCRbeta CDR3 regions. Here the immuneACCESS table is served through TCRdb, limited to in-frame sequences with V and J called. Missing clones are a known gap in these copies; in checked studies unresolved V genes cover under half, and the rest lacks a known reason. Here the sample has about 70,000 clones; approximately 78% occur a single time. The ten largest clonotypes hold about 5% of the sample. This specimen comes from a study of OX40 agonist ivuxolimab in advanced cancers. Background for the entire study: Ivuxolimab was a fully human IgG2 agonistic monoclonal antibody targeting the costimulatory receptor OX40 (CD134). Intravenous ivuxolimab was administered to patients every 2 weeks at six dose levels: 0.01, 0.1, 0.3, 1.5, 3 and 10 mg/kg. Peripheral TCRbeta sequencing aimed to test whether ivuxolimab altered TCR sequence diversity and caused clonal T-cell expansion. In the dose-escalation cohort, 70% to 85% of patients were male, and the mean age was approximately 64 years, with a range of about 23 to 85. Prior anti-PD-1, anti-PD-L1 or anti-CTLA-4 therapy was permitted, and checkpoint inhibitors had been received by less than 45% of dose-escalation patients. The paper covers the monotherapy dose-escalation part of the phase I ivuxolimab trial, which included N ≈ 52 patients. Of the 50 or so patients in dose escalation, about 20 had hepatocellular carcinoma, some 15 had melanoma, 9 had renal cell carcinoma and 9 had head and neck cancer. Partial responses were achieved by three dose-escalation patients, of whom one had hepatocellular carcinoma and two had cutaneous melanoma.

Study-wide findings and limitations: The antigen specificity of the peripheral T cells that underwent clonal expansion was not determined. In partial responders in the 0.1-3.0 mg/kg groups, normalized peripheral clonal expansion was found to be among the lowest, especially among CD8+ T cells. Low levels of normalized T-cell clonal expansion were also shown by some nonresponding patients. At doses of 0.1 to 3.0 mg/kg, clonal expansion of both CD4+ and CD8+ T cells in blood was seen between baseline and week 6. After ivuxolimab, expanded clones were on average more numerous among CD8+ T cells than among CD4+ T cells.

Patients with a history of autoimmune disease or receiving systemic immunosuppression were excluded from the trial. Peripheral blood for TCR sequencing was drawn from every dose cohort at baseline, at cycle 4 day 1 and at cycle 7 day 1. Samples came from an open-label, multicenter, first-in-human phase I dose-escalation trial of ivuxolimab. Adults with locally advanced or metastatic head and neck squamous cell, hepatocellular, melanoma or renal cell carcinoma were enrolled in the trial. Before TCR sequencing, CD4+ and CD8+ T cells were separately sorted from peripheral blood. From the germline V gene, CDR1 is KGHSH and CDR2 is LQKENI. The germline V and J ends show losses of 3 bases and 3 bases respectively, and no gene match explains 11 bases of the junction. The CDR3 runs 16 residues from the cysteine to the phenylalanine. The retained sequence is limited to the CDR3, 48 bases, with the frame set at the first base.

The sequencing used CD4+ or CD8+ T cells sorted from blood, collected in a trial of the OX40 agonist ivuxolimab. The TCR originated in an adult with an advanced solid tumor such as melanoma, head and neck, liver or kidney cancer. The rearrangement joined TRBV18 to TRBJ2-7; 7 central nucleotides agree with TRBD1. The CDR3 reads as follows: CASSPPRTGPLYEQYF. In nucleotide form, the sequence is TGTGCCAGCTCACCCCCCCGGACAGGCCCTCTCTACGAGCAGTACTTC.